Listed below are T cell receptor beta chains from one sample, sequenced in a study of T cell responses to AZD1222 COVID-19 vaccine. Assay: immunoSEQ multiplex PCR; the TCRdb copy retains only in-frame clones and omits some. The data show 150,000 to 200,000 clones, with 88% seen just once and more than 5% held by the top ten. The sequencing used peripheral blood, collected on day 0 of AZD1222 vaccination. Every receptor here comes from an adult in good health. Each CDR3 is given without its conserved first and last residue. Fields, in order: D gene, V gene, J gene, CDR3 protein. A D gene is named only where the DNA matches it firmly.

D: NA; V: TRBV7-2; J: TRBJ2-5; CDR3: ASSFILEETQY
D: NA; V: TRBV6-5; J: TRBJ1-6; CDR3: ASSTGPYNSPLH
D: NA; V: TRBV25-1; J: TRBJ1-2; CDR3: ASSEYGGNGYT
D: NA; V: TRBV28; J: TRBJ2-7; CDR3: ASSPPAATLYEQY
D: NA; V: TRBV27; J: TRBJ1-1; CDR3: ASSPLGQNTEAF
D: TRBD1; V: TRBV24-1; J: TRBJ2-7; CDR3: AGRGQGPHEQY
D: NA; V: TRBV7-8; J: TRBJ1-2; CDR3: ASSYLRDYGYT
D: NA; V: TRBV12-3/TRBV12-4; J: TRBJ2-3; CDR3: ASSISGVDTQY
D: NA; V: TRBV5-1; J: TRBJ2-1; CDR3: ASSLGLYEQF
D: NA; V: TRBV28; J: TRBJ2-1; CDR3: ASSFSELVVRNEQF
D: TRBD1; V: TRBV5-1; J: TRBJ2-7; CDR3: ASSTGQGVHEQY
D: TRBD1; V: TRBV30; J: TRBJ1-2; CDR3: AWSGAGGGYT
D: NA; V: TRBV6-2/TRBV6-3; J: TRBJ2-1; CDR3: ASSRAYLNNEQF
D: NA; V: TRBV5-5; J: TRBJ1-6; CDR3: ASSLAPRISPLH
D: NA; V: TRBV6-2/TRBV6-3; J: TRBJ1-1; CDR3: ASSYGQLNTEAF
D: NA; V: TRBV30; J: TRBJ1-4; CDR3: AWSGRLNEKLF
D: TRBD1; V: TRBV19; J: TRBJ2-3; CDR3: ASSMGQGTDTQY
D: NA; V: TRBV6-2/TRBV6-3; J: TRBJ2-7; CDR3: ASSYPSTYEQY
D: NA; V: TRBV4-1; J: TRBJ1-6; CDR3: ASSQEARGSPLH
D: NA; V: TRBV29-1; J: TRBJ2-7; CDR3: SATRDNSYEQY
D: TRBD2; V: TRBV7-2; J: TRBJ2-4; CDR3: ASSPGLAVAKNIQY
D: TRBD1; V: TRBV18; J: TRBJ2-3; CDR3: ASSPIHLTGVSTDTQY
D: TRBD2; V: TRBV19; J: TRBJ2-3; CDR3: ASSPRLGRADTQY
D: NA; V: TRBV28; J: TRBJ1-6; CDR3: ASAGSYNSPLH
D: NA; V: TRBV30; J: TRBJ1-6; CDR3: AWIGGFGSPLH
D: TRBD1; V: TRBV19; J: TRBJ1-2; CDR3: ASAWTGLYNYGYT
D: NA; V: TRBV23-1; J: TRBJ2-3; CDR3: ASSQSEMDTQY
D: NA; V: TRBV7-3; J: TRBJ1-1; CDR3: ASSLMAGSNTEAF
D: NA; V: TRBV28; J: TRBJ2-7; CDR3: ASSYQTAYEQY
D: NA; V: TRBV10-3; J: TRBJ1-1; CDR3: AISESTGIGTEAF
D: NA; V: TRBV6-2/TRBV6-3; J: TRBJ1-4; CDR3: ASSSQVGKSTNEKLF
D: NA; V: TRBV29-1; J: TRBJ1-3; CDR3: SVVKGGAGNTIY
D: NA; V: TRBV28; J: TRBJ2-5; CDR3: ASSFAETQY
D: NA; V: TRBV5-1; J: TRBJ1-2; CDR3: ASSPEAMGGNGYT
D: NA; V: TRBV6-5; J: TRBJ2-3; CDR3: ASSYSEAQGDTQY
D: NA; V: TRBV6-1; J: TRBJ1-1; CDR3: ASSEVAAVEAF
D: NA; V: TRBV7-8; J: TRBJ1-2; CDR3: ASSLGGANYGYT
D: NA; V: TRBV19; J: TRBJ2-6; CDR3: ASSRRGQPGANVLT
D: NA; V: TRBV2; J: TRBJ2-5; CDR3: ASSQKETQY
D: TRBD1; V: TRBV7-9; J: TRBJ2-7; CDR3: ASSSDRSLPYEQY
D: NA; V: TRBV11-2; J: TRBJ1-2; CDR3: ASSLEGRVGYT